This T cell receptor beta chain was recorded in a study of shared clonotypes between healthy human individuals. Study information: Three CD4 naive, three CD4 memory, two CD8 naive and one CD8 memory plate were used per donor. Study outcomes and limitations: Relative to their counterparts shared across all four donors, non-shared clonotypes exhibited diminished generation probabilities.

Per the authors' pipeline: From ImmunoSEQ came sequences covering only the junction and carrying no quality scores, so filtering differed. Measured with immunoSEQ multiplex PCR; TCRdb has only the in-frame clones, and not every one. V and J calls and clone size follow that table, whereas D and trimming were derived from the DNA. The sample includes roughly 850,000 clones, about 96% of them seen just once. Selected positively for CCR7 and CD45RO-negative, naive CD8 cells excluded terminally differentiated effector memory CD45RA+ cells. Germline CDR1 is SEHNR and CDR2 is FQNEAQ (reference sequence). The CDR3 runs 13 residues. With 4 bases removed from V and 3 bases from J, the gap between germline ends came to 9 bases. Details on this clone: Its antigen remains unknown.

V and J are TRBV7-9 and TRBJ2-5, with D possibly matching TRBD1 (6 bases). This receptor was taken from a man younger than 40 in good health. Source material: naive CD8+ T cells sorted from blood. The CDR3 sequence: CASSYGGEETQYF. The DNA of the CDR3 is TGTGCCAGCAGCTATGGGGGCGAAGAGACCCAGTACTTC. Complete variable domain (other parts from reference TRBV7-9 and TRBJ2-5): DTGVSQNPRHKITKRGQNVTFRCDPISEHNRLYWYRQTLGQGPEFLTYFQNEAQLEKSRLLSDRFSAERPKGSFSTLEIQRTEQGDSAMYLCASSYGGEETQYFGPGTRLLVL.